Listed below are T cell receptor beta chains from one sample, sequenced in a study of shared clonotypes between healthy human individuals. Sequenced by immunoSEQ multiplex PCR; TCRdb stores in-frame clones only, minus some. The sample yields around 2.1 million clones, approximately 94% seen once. The sequenced material came from naive CD8+ T cells from PBMCs. The source of these receptors is a man younger than 35 in good health. Some clones in this sample may be carry-over from other donors' samples. Both conserved end residues are part of each CDR3. A D gene is named only where the DNA matches it firmly. Size tells how often a clone was seen (once, few, many) or the class of an expanded clone, and some rows leave it out.

clone_size: NA; v_call: TRBV28; d_call: TRBD2; j_call: TRBJ2-1; cdr3_aa: CASSPGLAAPGNEQFF; cdr3_nt: TGTGCCAGCAGCCCTGGACTAGCGGCTCCTGGTAATGAGCAGTTCTTC
clone_size: NA; v_call: TRBV5-4; d_call: NA; j_call: TRBJ2-7; cdr3_aa: CASSGTESYEQYF; cdr3_nt: TGTGCCAGCAGCGGGACCGAAAGCTACGAGCAGTACTTC
clone_size: NA; v_call: TRBV11-2; d_call: NA; j_call: TRBJ2-2; cdr3_aa: CASSSRTVNTGELFF; cdr3_nt: TGTGCCAGCAGCTCCCGAACGGTCAACACCGGGGAGCTGTTTTTT
clone_size: NA; v_call: TRBV4-3; d_call: NA; j_call: TRBJ1-6; cdr3_aa: CASSQGTGRNSPLHF; cdr3_nt: TGCGCCAGCAGCCAAGGAACGGGGCGCAATTCACCCCTCCACTTT
clone_size: once; v_call: TRBV30; d_call: NA; j_call: TRBJ2-2; cdr3_aa: CAWSVRITGELFF; cdr3_nt: TGTGCCTGGAGTGTACGTATCACCGGGGAGCTGTTTTTT
clone_size: NA; v_call: TRBV9; d_call: TRBD1; j_call: TRBJ2-2; cdr3_aa: CASSPTGYTGELFF; cdr3_nt: TGTGCCAGCAGCCCGACAGGGTACACCGGGGAGCTGTTTTTT
clone_size: NA; v_call: TRBV6-1; d_call: TRBD1; j_call: TRBJ2-7; cdr3_aa: CASSERDRIYEQYF; cdr3_nt: TGTGCCAGCAGTGAACGGGACAGGATCTACGAGCAGTACTTC
clone_size: once; v_call: TRBV7-2; d_call: TRBD2; j_call: TRBJ2-1; cdr3_aa: CASSSRTSGRDYNEQFF; cdr3_nt: TGTGCCAGCAGCTCGAGGACTAGCGGGAGGGACTACAATGAGCAGTTCTTC
clone_size: NA; v_call: TRBV27; d_call: TRBD2; j_call: TRBJ2-2; cdr3_aa: CASSLSTGLAGDGELFF; cdr3_nt: TGTGCCAGCAGTTTGTCAACGGGACTAGCGGGAGACGGGGAGCTGTTTTTT
clone_size: few; v_call: TRBV5-4; d_call: NA; j_call: TRBJ1-2; cdr3_aa: CASSLGRLVGLGYTF; cdr3_nt: TGTGCCAGCAGCTTGGGGAGGTTAGTCGGACTCGGCTACACCTTC
clone_size: NA; v_call: TRBV4-2; d_call: NA; j_call: TRBJ1-3; cdr3_aa: CASSQDDISGNTIYF; cdr3_nt: TGTGCCAGCAGCCAAGATGACATCTCTGGAAACACCATATATTTT
clone_size: NA; v_call: TRBV27; d_call: NA; j_call: TRBJ2-1; cdr3_aa: CASSLSPGASSYNEQFF; cdr3_nt: TGTGCCAGCAGTCTCTCGCCAGGGGCAAGCTCCTACAATGAGCAGTTCTTC
clone_size: NA; v_call: TRBV14; d_call: NA; j_call: TRBJ2-5; cdr3_aa: CASSGVSETQYF; cdr3_nt: TGTGCCAGCTCCGGGGTCTCGGAGACCCAGTACTTC
clone_size: NA; v_call: TRBV7-9; d_call: NA; j_call: TRBJ2-3; cdr3_aa: CASSFGEGAQYF; cdr3_nt: TGTGCCAGCAGCTTTGGGGAGGGGGCGCAGTATTTT
clone_size: few; v_call: TRBV7-9; d_call: TRBD1; j_call: TRBJ1-3; cdr3_aa: CASSLTRIDQDRLWNTIYF; cdr3_nt: TGTGCCAGCAGCCTGACGAGGATTGACCAGGACAGGCTCTGGAACACCATATATTTT
clone_size: NA; v_call: TRBV4-1; d_call: NA; j_call: TRBJ2-7; cdr3_aa: CASSQVWTDIYEQYF; cdr3_nt: TGCGCCAGCAGCCAAGTCTGGACAGATATCTACGAGCAGTACTTC
clone_size: NA; v_call: TRBV14; d_call: NA; j_call: TRBJ1-2; cdr3_aa: CASSQERLPYGYTF; cdr3_nt: TGTGCCAGCAGCCAAGAAAGGTTGCCATATGGCTACACCTTC
clone_size: NA; v_call: TRBV4-3; d_call: TRBD2; j_call: TRBJ2-5; cdr3_aa: CASSPTSGRSETQYF; cdr3_nt: TGCGCCAGCAGCCCGACTAGCGGGAGATCAGAGACCCAGTACTTC
clone_size: NA; v_call: TRBV7-9; d_call: TRBD2; j_call: TRBJ2-7; cdr3_aa: CASSPETSGMVYSYEQYF; cdr3_nt: TGTGCCAGCAGCCCTGAGACTAGCGGGATGGTTTACTCCTACGAGCAGTACTTC